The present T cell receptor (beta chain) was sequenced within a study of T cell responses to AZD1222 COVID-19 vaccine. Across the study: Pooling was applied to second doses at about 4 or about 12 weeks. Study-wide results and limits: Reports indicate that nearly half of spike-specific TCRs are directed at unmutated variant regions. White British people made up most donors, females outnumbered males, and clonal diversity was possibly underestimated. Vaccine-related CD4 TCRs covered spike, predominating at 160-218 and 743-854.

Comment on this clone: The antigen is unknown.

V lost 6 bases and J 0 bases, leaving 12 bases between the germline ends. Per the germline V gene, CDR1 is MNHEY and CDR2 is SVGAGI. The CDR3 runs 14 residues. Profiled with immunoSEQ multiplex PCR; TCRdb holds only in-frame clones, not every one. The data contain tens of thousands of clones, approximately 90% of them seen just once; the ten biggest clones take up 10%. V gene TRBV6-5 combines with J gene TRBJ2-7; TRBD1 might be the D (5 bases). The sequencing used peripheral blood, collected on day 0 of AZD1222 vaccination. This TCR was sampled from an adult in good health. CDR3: CASRTTTGSYEQYF. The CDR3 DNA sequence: TGTGCCAGCAGAACCACTACAGGCTCCTACGAGCAGTACTTC.